This is a list of T cell receptor beta chains from one sample in a study of blood T cell repertoires in COVID-19. The data were produced by immunoSEQ multiplex PCR, yet TCRdb's version contains in-frame clones alone and is incomplete. The table lists around 15,000 clones, about 90% of them singletons. The sequenced sample was peripheral blood. The receptors here all came from a man aged 50-59 years with active COVID-19. Each CDR3 is given without its conserved first and last residue. Each record gives: J gene, D gene, CDR3 length, V gene, CDR3 protein. D genes are given only for firm matches.

TRBJ1-5 | . | 12 | TRBV5-1 | ASSLNGGNQPQH
TRBJ1-2 | TRBD1 | 13 | TRBV24-1 | ATSEGTGRDYGYT
TRBJ2-1 | TRBD1 | 14 | TRBV16 | ASSKRIWTGSNEQF
TRBJ2-1 | . | 12 | TRBV7-3 | ASSSRPLSHEQF
TRBJ1-1 | . | 11 | TRBV12-3/TRBV12-4 | ASSLGQDTEAF
TRBJ2-2 | TRBD1 | 14 | TRBV4-3 | ASSQGPGTEGGELF
TRBJ2-7 | . | 12 | TRBV9 | ASSVGPPGYEQY
TRBJ1-1 | . | 11 | TRBV12-3/TRBV12-4 | ASSLQGNTEAF
TRBJ2-3 | . | 10 | TRBV4-3 | ASSRSGDTQY
TRBJ2-7 | . | 13 | TRBV27 | ATQSPSSRGREQY
TRBJ1-1 | . | 12 | TRBV4-1 | ASSPPLRDTEAF
TRBJ2-7 | . | 14 | TRBV5-6 | ASSLGGGYSSYEQY
TRBJ2-3 | . | 12 | TRBV5-1 | ASSLSSYPDTQY
TRBJ1-2 | TRBD1 | 13 | TRBV6-4 | ASSPLPGQFYGYT
TRBJ1-1 | . | 13 | TRBV18 | ASSPEGRRNTEAF
TRBJ2-7 | TRBD1 | 17 | TRBV28 | ASSFMTGGWGRAPYEQY
TRBJ2-7 | TRBD1 | 12 | TRBV5-4 | ASSLGGTGVEQY
TRBJ2-7 | TRBD1 | 13 | TRBV27 | ASSWGQGFAYEQY
TRBJ2-2 | TRBD2 | 15 | TRBV5-4 | ASSSGLAVLNTGELF
TRBJ1-2 | TRBD1 | 11 | TRBV28 | ASSLTGNYGYT
TRBJ1-1 | . | 11 | TRBV11-2 | ASRSGRRTEAF
TRBJ1-2 | . | 13 | TRBV19 | ASSPRQYYYYGYT
TRBJ1-2 | . | 14 | TRBV29-1 | SVEAYDKEVFYGYT
TRBJ2-7 | . | 12 | TRBV5-6 | ASSPTTLLGEQY
TRBJ2-5 | . | 13 | TRBV15 | ATSRDQLAQETQY
TRBJ1-1 | . | 10 | TRBV12-3/TRBV12-4 | ASSRGNTEAF
TRBJ2-7 | TRBD1 | 13 | TRBV4-1 | ASSQSGTGAYEQY
TRBJ2-3 | TRBD2 | 15 | TRBV7-3 | ASSSGTSGRSLDTQY
TRBJ2-1 | TRBD2 | 15 | TRBV4-2 | ASSQDATSGKANEQF
TRBJ2-3 | TRBD2 | 13 | TRBV19 | ASGGTSGYTDTQY
TRBJ2-1 | . | 11 | TRBV5-1 | ASTISGYNEQF
TRBJ2-1 | TRBD2 | 13 | TRBV5-1 | ASSLLAGVYNEQF
TRBJ1-2 | TRBD1 | 12 | TRBV28 | ATDSGQLNYGYT
TRBJ1-2 | . | 14 | TRBV7-9 | ASSLWRYPPSYGYT
TRBJ2-5 | TRBD1 | 14 | TRBV19 | ASSKRTGAHQETQY
TRBJ2-5 | . | 9 | TRBV21-1 | ASSICPRRY
TRBJ1-1 | . | 10 | TRBV24-1 | ATRRGASEAF
TRBJ1-2 | . | 9 | TRBV28 | ASSGDTGYT
TRBJ2-1 | TRBD1 | 14 | TRBV6-4 | ASSALGQATYNEQF
TRBJ2-7 | TRBD1 | 15 | TRBV4-1 | ASSQIGGRQGAYEQY
TRBJ2-1 | TRBD2 | 13 | TRBV15 | ATSRGTSGSDEQF
TRBJ1-3 | . | 13 | TRBV6-2/TRBV6-3 | ASSYSSTSGNTIY
TRBJ2-2 | TRBD2 | 14 | TRBV5-1 | ASSVAGGLNTGELF
TRBJ2-2 | . | 9 | TRBV5-1 | ASAGAGELF
TRBJ2-1 | TRBD2 | 13 | TRBV2 | ASSGSGSLNNEQF
TRBJ2-1 | . | 12 | TRBV3-1/TRBV3-2 | ASRSPSANNEQF